The 2 T cell receptor beta chains given below trace back to one sample, sequenced in a study of OX40 agonist ivuxolimab in advanced cancers. The table came from immunoSEQ multiplex PCR; TCRdb's copy has only in-frame clones and leaves some out. The sample contains approximately 99,000 clones, around 95% of which appear only once. Sequenced here: CD4+ or CD8+ T cells sorted from blood, sampled in a trial of the OX40 agonist ivuxolimab. The receptors derive from an adult with an advanced solid tumor such as melanoma, head and neck, liver or kidney cancer.

The chain couples TRBV19 to TRBJ1-1, with TRBD1 matching over 7 bases. The CDR3 loop spans 13 amino acids. Germline CDR1 and CDR2: LNHDA and SQIVND (reference sequence). With V trimmed by 7 bases and J by 5 bases, 7 bases remained unmatched. The CDR3 reads CASNTGERTEAFF. CDR3 in DNA: TGTGCCAGTAATACAGGGGAGCGGACTGAAGCTTTCTTT.

The chain recombines TRBV28 with TRBJ2-1; D unresolved. CDR3 length: 12 residues. Per the germline V gene, CDR1 is MDHEN and CDR2 is SYDVKM. V lost 3 bases and J lost 10, with 10 bases in between. CDR3 nucleotides: TGTGCCAGCAGTTTTCAAGGCCTGGAGCAGTTCTTC. This translates into CASSFQGLEQFF.